This paragraph covers one T cell receptor (beta chain) sequence. Its antigen is not known. The data are from a study of T cells expressing NK-cell markers. Whole-study context: Sorted T-cell subsets CD3+CD56+NKG2C+, CD3+CD56+NKG2C- and CD3+CD56-NKG2C+ were TCR beta-sequenced.

Study results and caveats: Four donors showed these clonotypes also leading the CD3+CD56-NKG2C+ fraction.

TCRdb reprocessed the 5' RACE reads, with one entry per CDR3 protein and no DNA. The sample's table shows around 550,000 distinct CDR3 sequences. Looked up from germline, CDR1 is SGDLS and CDR2 is YYNGEE. The CDR3 sequence is 16 residues long. Specimen: blood T cells: a sorted CD56 or NKG2C T cell subset, CD4+ or CD8+ T cells, or bulk PBMC T cells (not recorded which). The receptor comes from a young man in good health. The gene calls are TRBV9 and TRBJ2-3; TCRdb's D gene call, TRBD2, goes unchecked for lack of DNA. The CDR3: CASSVGLREELDTQYF. Full variable domain (missing parts from reference TRBV9 and TRBJ2-3): DSGVTQTPKHLITATGQRVTLRCSPRSGDLSVYWYQQSLDQGLQFLIQYYNGEERAKGNILERFSAQQFPDLHSELNLSSLELGDSALYFCASSVGLREELDTQYFGPGTRLTVL.